Below are 10 T cell receptor beta chains sequenced from a single sample in a study of T cells in Graves' hyperthyroidism and ophthalmopathy. Authors of the study amplified TCR beta CDR3 regions from RNA transcripts. HTBI primers were employed in a first-round RT-PCR of the TCR CDR3. TCRdb ran MiXCR on the multiplex PCR reads and lists one entry per CDR3 protein. There are about 680,000 distinct CDR3 sequences in the sample; approximately 36% occur only once, and roughly 30% lies in the top ten. The sequencing sample was made of blood. The receptors derive from a woman in her forties with Graves' hyperthyroidism.

Notes on this clonotype: A single base separates this from a much larger clone, so it may be a read error. This CDR3 fails to terminate in the conserved phenylalanine or tryptophan, so it likely reflects a read error. V usage is TRBV4-3 and J usage is TRBJ2-7, with 10 positions matching TRBD2. The ends lost 0 bases at V and 6 bases at J; junction bases unmatched: 8. Germline V CDR1 and CDR2: LGHNA, YSLEER. CDR3 size: 16 residues. Written as DNA, the CDR3 is TGCGCCAGCAGCCAAGATCCTAGCGGGAGCTTTGGCGAGCAGTACCTC. Translating gives CASSQDPSGSFGEQYL.

This clonotype appeared a few times. The rearrangement joins TRBV6-5 to TRBJ2-7, with D maybe TRBD2 (5 bases). CDR3 length: 13 amino acids. The germline V gene encodes CDR1 MNHEY and CDR2 SVGAGI. The V end lost 8 bases, the J end lost 0 bases, and 11 bases lay between the germline ends. The CDR3 protein is CASGGVGSYEQYF. In DNA form, the CDR3 reads TGTGCCAGCGGAGGAGTGGGCTCCTACGAGCAGTACTTC.

This clonotype showed up many times. The chain combines TRBV2 with TRBJ1-3; no definite D call. The CDR3 extends over 12 amino acids. Per germline, CDR1 SNHLY and CDR2 FYNNEI. V dropped 5 bases and J dropped 4 bases, with 6 bases sitting between them. CDR3 region: CASSTLGNTIYF. The CDR3 nucleotides read TGTGCCAGCAGTACCCTAGGAAACACCATATATTTT.

In regard to this clonotype: The junction and the germline gene differ at one end; a read error may be behind it. The chain employs TRBV7-9 and TRBJ1-2, with D maybe TRBD1 (6 bases). Germline CDR1 reads SEHNR; CDR2 reads FQNEAQ (reference sequence). The CDR3 is 13 amino acids. This chain's CDR3 is CASSQEGQRGYTF. The CDR3 region has the DNA TGCGCCAGCAGCCAAGAAGGACAGCGTGGCTACACCTTC.

The table lists this clonotype with a few counts. The chain uses TRBV14 and TRBJ1-6; no firm D call. The length of the CDR3 is 12 residues. Trimming took off 8 bases at V and 6 bases at J, with 8 bases between the two ends. CDR1 is SGHDN and CDR2 is FVKESK in the germline V gene. Here the CDR3 reads CASDAGNSPLHF. CDR3 in DNA: TGTGCCAGCGACGCCGGTAATTCACCCCTCCACTTT.

This clonotype was counted many times. V and J are TRBV5-5 and TRBJ2-2; D call uncertain. Trimming shortened V by 0 bases and J by 7 bases, and 4 bases separated the two germline ends. Germline V lookup: CDR1 SGHKS, CDR2 YYEKEE (reference sequence). CDR3 length equals 12 residues. The CDR3 coding sequence is TGTGCCAGCAGCTTGGTTCTCGGGGAGCTGTTTTTT. It translates to CASSLVLGELFF.

This clonotype was observed a handful of times. This chain uses TRBV20-1 with TRBJ2-2, with D tentatively TRBD2 (5 bases). The V and J ends lost 0 bases and 3 bases respectively, with 8 bases between them. The CDR3 is 14 amino acids. Germline V gene data show CDR1 as DFQATT and CDR2 as SNEGSKA (reference sequence). CDR3 sequence (DNA): TGCAGTGCTAGAGAAGAGCGGTACACCGGGGAGCTGTTTTTT. This gives the protein CSAREERYTGELFF.

Ten or more counts support this clonotype. The chain recombines TRBV10-3 with TRBJ1-5; perhaps TRBD1 as D (6 bases). This CDR3 comprises 14 residues. The V end was cut by 8 bases, the J end by 4 bases, with 15 bases between. Germline V gives CDR1 ENHRY, CDR2 SYGVKD. The CDR3 DNA follows: TGTGCCATCCGGGGGGAAGGGGGGAATCAGCCCCAGCATTTT. As protein: CAIRGEGGNQPQHF.

This clonotype was recorded at least ten times. The chain employs TRBV20-1 and TRBJ1-5; D is undetermined. This CDR3 spans 15 amino acids. Trimming took off 0 bases at V and 4 bases at J, with 13 bases between the two ends. Germline V gene data show CDR1 as DFQATT and CDR2 as SNEGSKA (reference sequence). The CDR3 DNA reads as TGCAGTGCTAGAGATCGCGAGTTCTCGAATCAGCCCCAGCATTTT. This encodes CSARDREFSNQPQHF.

This clonotype was picked up many times. The chain uses TRBV10-3 and TRBJ2-5; 14 positions agree with TRBD2. CDR1 ENHRY and CDR2 SYGVKD come from the germline V gene. The ends lost 3 bases at V and 4 bases at J; junction bases unmatched: 7. This CDR3 has 17 amino acids. CDR3 residues: CAISDATSGRAGETQYF. The CDR3, as DNA: TGTGCCATCAGTGACGCGACTAGCGGGAGGGCAGGAGAGACCCAGTACTTC.